The entry that follows covers one TCR beta chain sequence. These data belong to a study of blood T cell repertoires in COVID-19. Across the study: Some COVID-19 samples were acute and others convalescent; all came from the United States, Italy and Spain.

Here immunoSEQ multiplex PCR was the method, and the copy in TCRdb shows in-frame clones only, minus some. The sample contains approximately 230,000 clones, about four fifths of which appear only once. The V gene's germline CDR1 is LNHNV and CDR2 YYDKDF (reference sequence). Trimming removed 0 bases from V and 6 bases from J, with 20 bases in between. The CDR3 loop spans 18 amino acids. This TCR derives from an elderly man with acute or convalescent COVID-19. The chain uses TRBV15 and TRBJ1-4; unclear D gene. The sequenced material came from peripheral blood. The CDR3: CATSRDLAVIAVYEKLFF. CDR3 in DNA: TGTGCCACCAGCAGAGATCTCGCAGTTATCGCGGTCTATGAAAAACTGTTTTTT.